This record covers a single T cell receptor (beta chain). The data were obtained in a study of sequential checkpoint blockade in melanoma. The treatment is: randomized to nivolumab then ipilimumab (arm A) or the reverse (arm B). Sorted cells were live CD3+CD8+, lacking CD19 and CD56, from PBMCs. Clones were sequenced by immunoSEQ multiplex PCR, and TCRdb holds only the in-frame ones, with some missing. The sample has a few thousand clones, 70% to 90% seen once. Germline V lookup: CDR1 GTSNPN, CDR2 SVGIG (reference sequence). The CDR3 is made up of 14 amino acids. Deletions cut 0 bases from V and 1 base from J, with 10 bases between.

Material: CD8+ T cells sorted from blood (inferred from file names), obtained from a patient given nivolumab and ipilimumab in sequence. The origin of this receptor is a human donor with melanoma. V is TRBV30 and J is TRBJ2-7; a weak D match, TRBD1 (6 bases). The CDR3 DNA reads TGTGCCTGGAGTGTAACAGGGCGATCCTACGAGCAGTACTTC. Amino acids: CAWSVTGRSYEQYF.